These 3 T cell receptor beta chains were all obtained from the same sample, sequenced in a study of T cells after yellow fever vaccination. MiXCR, applied by TCRdb to the 5' RACE reads, yields one record per CDR3 protein. Among about 240,000 distinct CDR3 sequences listed, roughly 3.7% were seen once. The specimen was PBMCs, collected 15 days after the yellow fever booster vaccination. The receptor set was obtained from a man aged 18 to 35 who received the YFV17D yellow fever vaccine.

To note about this clonotype: A much larger clone lies a single base off, so this may be a read error. The chain employs TRBV5-1 and TRBJ2-1; D could derive from TRBD1 or TRBD2 (5 bases each). The CDR3 covers 13 residues. V was clipped by 4 bases and J by 12 bases, with 17 bases between them. Germline V CDR1 and CDR2: SGHRS, YFSETQ. The CDR3 loop reads CASSLGPLGVQFF. CDR3 in DNA: TGCGCCAGCAGCCTGGGACCCCTGGGGGTGCAGTTCTTC.

This clonotype showed up many times. The chain links TRBV19 to TRBJ2-7; a weak D match, TRBD1 (6 bases). This CDR3 spans 15 amino acids. With 6 bases removed from V and 3 bases from J, the gap between germline ends came to 18 bases. Germline values: CDR1 LNHDA, CDR2 SQIVND (reference sequence). The CDR3 spells CASRATGEGDYEQYF. CDR3 DNA: TGTGCCAGTAGGGCGACAGGTGAAGGGGACTACGAGCAGTACTTC.

This clonotype was seen repeatedly, ten times or more. This rearrangement joins TRBV30 to TRBJ1-6, with D hard to call. The V gene lost 3 bases and the J gene lost 3 bases, with 18 bases spanning the gap. Germline V CDR1 and CDR2: GTSNPN, SVGIG (reference sequence). There are 17 residues in the CDR3. CDR3 in DNA: TGTGCCTGGAGAGATTATACCGAGACGGACTATAATTCACCCCTCCACTTT. It encodes CAWRDYTETDYNSPLHF.